Shown below are 9 T cell receptor beta chains from a single sample sequenced in a study of blood T cell repertoires in COVID-19. Some clones are missing from TCRdb's copy, which holds only in-frame ones; the method was immunoSEQ multiplex PCR. The sample contains a few hundred thousand clones, approximately 89% of which appear only once. The sequencing sample was made of peripheral blood. These receptors all stem from a woman aged 70-85 years with COVID-19, enrolled during active disease.

This chain connects TRBV10-3 to TRBJ2-3, with 12 bases identical to TRBD2. V was clipped by 3 bases and J by 1 base; unmatched bases: 2. This CDR3 has 16 residues. Germline-derived CDR1 and CDR2 are ENHRY and SYGVKD. The CDR3 DNA sequence: TGTGCCATCAGTGACGGACTAGCGGGACGCACAGATACGCAGTATTTT. This gives the protein CAISDGLAGRTDTQYF.

The rearrangement uses TRBV28 and TRBJ1-5; D unresolved. In germline, CDR1 is MDHEN, CDR2 SYDVKM. The CDR3 length is 16 residues. Trimming took off 7 bases at V and 0 bases at J, with 16 bases between the two ends. CDR3 in DNA: TGTGCCAGCACCTTCGACATCCTGTATAGCAATCAGCCCCAGCATTTT. Its protein is CASTFDILYSNQPQHF.

This clone has a handful of counts. V gene TRBV6-2 or TRBV6-3 combines with J gene TRBJ2-7; D ambiguous. The V gene lost 6 bases and the J gene lost 3 bases, with 6 bases spanning the gap. The germline CDR1 and CDR2 sequences are MNHEY and SVGEGT. This CDR3 region has 11 residues. The CDR3, as DNA: TGTGCCAGCAGCATACTCTACGAGCAGTACTTC. Translation: CASSILYEQYF.

This chain uses TRBV29-1 with TRBJ2-5; D is uncertain. The CDR3 runs 12 residues. Germline CDR1 reads SQVTM; CDR2 reads ANQGSEA. The ends were cut back, 7 bases at V and 5 bases at J, with 14 bases in the middle. CDR3 in amino acids: CSATLAMETQYF. The CDR3 DNA reads TGCAGCGCCACCCTTGCGATGGAGACCCAGTACTTC.

The chain has TRBV5-1 and TRBJ2-7, with 9 bases lining up with TRBD2. CDR3 length: 16 amino acids. V was clipped by 5 bases and J by 2 bases; unmatched bases: 11. Germline V gene sequence: CDR1 SGHRS, CDR2 YFSETQ. CDR3: CASSSLGGRAAYEQYF. In nucleotides, the CDR3 is TGCGCCAGCAGTTCGTTGGGCGGGAGGGCCGCCTACGAGCAGTACTTC.

The chain uses TRBV6-4 and TRBJ1-2; perhaps TRBD1 as D (6 bases). The CDR3 is 12 amino acids. Between the trimmed V and J ends, which lost 5 bases and 2 bases, there was a span of 6 bases. The germline V gene encodes CDR1 MRHNA and CDR2 SNTAGT. CDR3 in DNA: TGTGCCAGCAGTCAGGGGAACTATGGCTACACCTTC. This codes for CASSQGNYGYTF.

CDR3 sequence reads: CASSPMTGREKLFF. CDR3 DNA sequence: TGTGCCAGCAGCCCAATGACAGGGCGGGAAAAACTGTTTTTT. The chain carries TRBV7-8 and TRBJ1-4; 7 nucleotides align to TRBD1. The germline CDR1 and CDR2 sequences are SGHVS and FQNEAQ. V lost 5 bases, J lost 8 bases, and 8 bases stayed unmatched. This CDR3 region has 14 residues.

The rearrangement uses TRBV28 and TRBJ2-7; 9 bases align to TRBD1. CDR1 MDHEN and CDR2 SYDVKM come from the germline V gene. Losses at the gene ends were 7 bases for V and 4 bases for J; bases not matched to a gene: 8. The CDR3 is 14 residues long. CDR3 sequence (DNA): TGTGCCAGCAACCCACCGGGACAGGGTTACGAGCAGTACTTC. Protein: CASNPPGQGYEQYF. The full variable domain, its missing parts supplied by reference TRBV28 and TRBJ2-7, is DVKVTQSSRYLVKRTGEKVFLECVQDMDHENMFWYRQDPGLGLRLIYFSYDVKMKEKGDIPEGYSVSREKKERFSLILESASTNQTSMYLCASNPPGQGYEQYFGPGTRLTVT.

This rearrangement joins TRBV27 to TRBJ2-7; a possible D gene is TRBD2 (6 bases). V was pared by 5 bases and J by 2 bases, with 13 bases between. Germline V gives CDR1 MNHEY, CDR2 SMNVEV (reference sequence). The CDR3 sequence is 14 residues long. The DNA for the CDR3 is TGTGCCAGCAGTCCTCGGGACTGGCCCTACGAGCAGTACTTC. Its translation is CASSPRDWPYEQYF.